This T cell receptor (beta chain) was obtained from a study of cytomegalovirus exposure and HLA in healthy donors. Findings and limits, study-wide: Donors were assumed by presence/absence analyses to have roughly uniform sequencing depth. As confirmed in vitro, three CMV-associated chains were specific for CMV antigens. In most subjects, TCR beta sequences reportedly gave accurate predictions of HLA-A and HLA-B alleles. Listed as cytomegalovirus-associated were about 160 TCR beta chains.

A remark on this clone: Its antigen is not identified. Its ends do not fully match the called genes, so a read error is possible.

It was with 60 Vbeta and 13 Jbeta primers that the PCR ran. Only in-frame clones appear in the TCRdb table, and some are missing; sequencing was by immunoSEQ multiplex PCR. Seen here are hundreds of thousands of clones, roughly 79% observed once, and the top ten hold around 1.8%. Germline CDR1 LGHNA, CDR2 YSLEER. The CDR3 length is 15 residues. Input material: PBMCs. The chain uses TRBV4-3 and TRBJ1-1, with TRBD1 matching over 7 bases. The receptor was isolated from a man aged 18-30 years in good health and CMV-seronegative. The CDR3 spells CASSQDPRGTEPPCF. The CDR3 DNA sequence: TGCGCCAGCAGCCAAGACCCCCGGGGGACAGAACCTCCTTGCTTT.